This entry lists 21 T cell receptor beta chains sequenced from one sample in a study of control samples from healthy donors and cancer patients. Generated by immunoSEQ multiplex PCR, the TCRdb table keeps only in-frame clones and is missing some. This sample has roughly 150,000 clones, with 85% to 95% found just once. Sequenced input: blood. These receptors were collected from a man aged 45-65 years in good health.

The DNA of the CDR3 is TGTGCCAGCATTTCGAATCGGGGTTATTCACCCCTCCACTTT. Translating gives CASISNRGYSPLHF. The gene calls are TRBV2 and TRBJ1-6; no firm D call. The ends were cut back, 7 bases at V and 8 bases at J, with 15 bases in the middle. The CDR3 totals 14 residues. Germline CDR1 reads SNHLY; CDR2 reads FYNNEI.

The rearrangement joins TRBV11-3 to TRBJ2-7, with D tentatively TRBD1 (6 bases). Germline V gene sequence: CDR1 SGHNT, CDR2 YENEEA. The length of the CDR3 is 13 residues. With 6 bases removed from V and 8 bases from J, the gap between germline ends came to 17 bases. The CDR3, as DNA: TGTGCCAGCAGTCCGAAATGGGGGCTTCAGCAGTACTTC. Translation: CASSPKWGLQQYF.

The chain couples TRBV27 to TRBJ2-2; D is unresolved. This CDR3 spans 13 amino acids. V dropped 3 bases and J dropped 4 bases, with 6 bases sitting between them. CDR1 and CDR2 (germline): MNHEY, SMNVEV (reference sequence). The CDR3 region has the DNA TGTGCCAGCAGTTTTTCACTCACCGGGGAGCTGTTTTTT. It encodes CASSFSLTGELFF.

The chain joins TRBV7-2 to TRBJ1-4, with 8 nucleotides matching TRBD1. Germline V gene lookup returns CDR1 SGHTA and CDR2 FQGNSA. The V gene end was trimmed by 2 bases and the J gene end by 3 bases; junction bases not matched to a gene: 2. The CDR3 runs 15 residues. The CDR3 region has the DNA TGTGCCAGCAGCTTAACGACAGGGGCTAATGAAAAACTGTTTTTT. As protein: CASSLTTGANEKLFF. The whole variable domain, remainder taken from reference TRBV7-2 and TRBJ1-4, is GAGVSQSPSNKVTEKGKDVELRCDPISGHTALYWYRQSLGQGLEFLIYFQGNSAPDKSGLPSDRFSAERTGGSVSTLTIQRTQQEDSAVYLCASSLTTGANEKLFFGSGTQLSVL.

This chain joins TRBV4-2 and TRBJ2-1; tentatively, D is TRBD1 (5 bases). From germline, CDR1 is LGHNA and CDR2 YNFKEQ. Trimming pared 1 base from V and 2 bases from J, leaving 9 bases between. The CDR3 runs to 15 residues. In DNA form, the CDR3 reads TGTGCCAGCAGCCAAGGGGGCGGAGCCTACAATGAGCAGTTCTTC. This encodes CASSQGGGAYNEQFF.

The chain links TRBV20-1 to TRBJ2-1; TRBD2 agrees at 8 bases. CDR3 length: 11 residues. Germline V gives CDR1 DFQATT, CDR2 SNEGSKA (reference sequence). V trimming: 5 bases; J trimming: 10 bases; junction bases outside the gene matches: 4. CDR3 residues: CSAPGGNEQFF. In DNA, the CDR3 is TGCAGTGCTCCGGGGGGGAACGAGCAGTTCTTC.

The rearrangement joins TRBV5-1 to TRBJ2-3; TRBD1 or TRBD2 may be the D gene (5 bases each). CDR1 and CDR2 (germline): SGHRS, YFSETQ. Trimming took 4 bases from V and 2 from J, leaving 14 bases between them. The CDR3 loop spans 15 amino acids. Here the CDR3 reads CASSLLEGYTDTQYF. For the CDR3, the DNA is TGCGCCAGCAGCCTGCTCGAGGGGTACACAGATACGCAGTATTTT.

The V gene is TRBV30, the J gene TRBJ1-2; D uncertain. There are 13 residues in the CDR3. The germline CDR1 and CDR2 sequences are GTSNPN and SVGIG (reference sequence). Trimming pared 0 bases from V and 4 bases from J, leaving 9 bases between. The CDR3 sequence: CAWSVMGIYGYTF. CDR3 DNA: TGTGCCTGGAGTGTAATGGGTATCTATGGCTACACCTTC.

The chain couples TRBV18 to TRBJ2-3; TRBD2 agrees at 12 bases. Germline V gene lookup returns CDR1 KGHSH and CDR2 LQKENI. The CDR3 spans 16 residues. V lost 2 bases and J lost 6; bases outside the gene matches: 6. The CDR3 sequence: CASSPLVTSGSDTQYF. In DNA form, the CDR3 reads TGTGCCAGCTCACCATTGGTGACTAGCGGGAGTGATACGCAGTATTTT.

DNA for the CDR3: TGTGCCAGTAGTATAGTTGGGACAGGGGACACTGAAGCTTTCTTT. Residues: CASSIVGTGDTEAFF. The V gene is TRBV19, the J gene TRBJ1-1; 10 nucleotides align to TRBD1. The germline gives CDR1 LNHDA, CDR2 SQIVND (reference sequence). J was trimmed by 3 bases and V by 1 base; bases with no gene match: 2. The CDR3 is 15 residues long.

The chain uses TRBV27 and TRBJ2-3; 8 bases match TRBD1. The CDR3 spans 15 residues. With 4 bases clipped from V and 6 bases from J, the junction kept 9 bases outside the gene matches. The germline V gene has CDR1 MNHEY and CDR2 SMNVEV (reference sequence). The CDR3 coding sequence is TGTGCCAGCAGTTCGGGACAGGCGTTCGGTGATACGCAGTATTTT. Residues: CASSSGQAFGDTQYF.

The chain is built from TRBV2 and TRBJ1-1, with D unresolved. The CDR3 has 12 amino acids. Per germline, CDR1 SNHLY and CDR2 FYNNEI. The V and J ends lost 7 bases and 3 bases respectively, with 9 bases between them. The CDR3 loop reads CASKPQYTEAFF. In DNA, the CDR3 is TGTGCCAGCAAGCCTCAATACACTGAAGCTTTCTTT.

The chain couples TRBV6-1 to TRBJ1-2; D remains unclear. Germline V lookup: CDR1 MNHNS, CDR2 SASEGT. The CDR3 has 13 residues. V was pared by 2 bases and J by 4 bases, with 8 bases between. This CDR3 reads CASSERESYGYTF. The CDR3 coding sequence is TGTGCCAGCAGTGAACGGGAATCCTATGGCTACACCTTC.

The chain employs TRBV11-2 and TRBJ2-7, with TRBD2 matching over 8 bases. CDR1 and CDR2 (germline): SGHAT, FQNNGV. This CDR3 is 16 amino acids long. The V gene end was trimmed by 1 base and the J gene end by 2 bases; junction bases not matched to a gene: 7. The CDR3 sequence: CASSLASGRSTYEQYF. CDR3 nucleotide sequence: TGTGCCAGCAGCTTAGCCAGCGGGAGAAGCACCTACGAGCAGTACTTC.

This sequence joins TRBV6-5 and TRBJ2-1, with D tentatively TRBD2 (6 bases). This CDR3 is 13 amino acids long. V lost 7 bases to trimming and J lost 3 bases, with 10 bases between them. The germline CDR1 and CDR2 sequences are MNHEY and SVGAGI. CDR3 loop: CASTSEYYNEQFF. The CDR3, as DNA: TGTGCCAGCACTAGCGAATACTACAATGAGCAGTTCTTC.

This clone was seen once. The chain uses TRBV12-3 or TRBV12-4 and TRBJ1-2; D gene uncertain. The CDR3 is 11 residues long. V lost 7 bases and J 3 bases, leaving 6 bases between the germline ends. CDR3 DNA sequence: TGTGCCAGCATTGGATACTATGGCTACACCTTC. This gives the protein CASIGYYGYTF.

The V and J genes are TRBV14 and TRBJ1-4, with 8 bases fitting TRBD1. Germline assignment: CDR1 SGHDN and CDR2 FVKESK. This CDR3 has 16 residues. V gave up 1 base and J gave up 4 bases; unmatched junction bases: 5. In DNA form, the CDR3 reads TGTGCCAGCAGCCAAGTAAGGACAGGGATTAATGAAAAACTGTTTTTT. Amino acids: CASSQVRTGINEKLFF.

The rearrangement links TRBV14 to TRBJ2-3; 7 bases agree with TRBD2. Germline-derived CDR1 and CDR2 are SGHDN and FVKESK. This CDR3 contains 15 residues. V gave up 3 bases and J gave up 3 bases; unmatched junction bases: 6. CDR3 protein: CASSQGAGETDTQYF. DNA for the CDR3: TGTGCCAGCAGCCAGGGTGCGGGAGAGACAGATACGCAGTATTTT.

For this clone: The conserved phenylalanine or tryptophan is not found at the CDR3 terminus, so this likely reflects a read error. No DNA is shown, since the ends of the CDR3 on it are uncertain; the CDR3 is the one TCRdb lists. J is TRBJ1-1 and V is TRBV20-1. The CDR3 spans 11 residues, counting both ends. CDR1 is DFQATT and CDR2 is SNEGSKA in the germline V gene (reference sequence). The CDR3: CSARDVSWEIV.

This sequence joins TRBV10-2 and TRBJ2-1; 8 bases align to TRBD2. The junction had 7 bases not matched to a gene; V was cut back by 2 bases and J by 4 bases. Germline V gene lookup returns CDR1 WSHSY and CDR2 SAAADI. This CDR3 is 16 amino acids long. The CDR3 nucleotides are TGCGCCAGCAGTGAGGATAGCGGGATTTCTTACAATGAGCAGTTCTTC. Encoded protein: CASSEDSGISYNEQFF.

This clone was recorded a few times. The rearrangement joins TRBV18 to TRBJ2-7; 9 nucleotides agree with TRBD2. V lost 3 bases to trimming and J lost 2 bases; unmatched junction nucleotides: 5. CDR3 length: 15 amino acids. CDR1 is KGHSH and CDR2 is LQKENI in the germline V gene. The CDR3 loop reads CASSPSAGGTYEQYF. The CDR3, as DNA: TGTGCCAGCTCACCCTCGGCGGGAGGGACCTACGAGCAGTACTTC.